This T cell receptor (beta chain) stems from a study of cytomegalovirus exposure and HLA in healthy donors. CDR3 length: 14 amino acids. From germline, CDR1 is LNHNV and CDR2 YYDKDF (reference sequence). Trimming left V 5 bases short and J 2 bases short, with 12 bases between. A multiplex PCR was run with 60 Vbeta primers and 13 Jbeta primers. The assay was immunoSEQ multiplex PCR, and TCRdb's table has in-frame clones only and misses some. The sample lists 60,000 to 75,000 clones; about 78% were seen once. This clone has more than one count but fewer than ten. Sequencing was performed on PBMCs. The chain carries TRBV15 and TRBJ1-2; D uncertain. This receptor was identified in a woman in her thirties or forties in good health and CMV-seropositive. CDR3 coding DNA: TGTGCCACCAGCGGCCCGCGGAACAACTATGGCTACACCTTC. This translates into CATSGPRNNYGYTF.